The 19 T cell receptor beta chains below were found in one sample sequenced in a study of immune heterogeneity within non-small cell lung tumors. TCR beta CDR3 regions came from multiplex PCR with 32 forward V and 13 reverse J primers. TCRdb passed the multiplex PCR reads through MiXCR, listing each CDR3 protein once. The data contain thousands of distinct CDR3 sequences, roughly 30% of them singletons. Template material comprised bulk tumor genomic DNA at roughly 600 ng per sample. Every primary tumor yielded several biopsies, spaced far apart, that were taken during surgery. The cohort was untreated, with newly diagnosed non-small cell lung cancer undergoing curative surgery. Source material: lung tumor tissue. Receptors originate from a man aged 60 to 75 with non-small cell lung cancer.

DNA for the CDR3: TGTGCCAGCAGCGCCGGACAGGGGATAAATCAGCCCCAGCATTTT. Its protein product is CASSAGQGINQPQHF. The chain has TRBV9 and TRBJ1-5, with 9 positions matching TRBD1. Germline V gene lookup returns CDR1 SGDLS and CDR2 YYNGEE. V was clipped by 3 bases and J by 4 bases; unmatched bases: 5. The CDR3 consists of 15 residues.

This clonotype qualifies as medium-sized (0.01 to 0.1%). V usage is TRBV15 and J usage is TRBJ2-7; 12 nucleotides agree with TRBD2. The length of the CDR3 is 15 residues. Germline values: CDR1 LNHNV, CDR2 YYDKDF (reference sequence). The V and J ends lost 4 bases and 3 bases, in that order; junction bases with no gene match: 4. In DNA form, the CDR3 reads TGTGCCACCAGCACAGAACTAGCGGGGGGCTACGAGCAGTACTTC. Protein: CATSTELAGGYEQYF.

By proportion, this clonotype is medium-sized (0.01 to 0.1%). J is TRBJ1-2 and V is TRBV7-2; 9 positions agree with TRBD1. The CDR3 spans 17 residues. V trimming: 5 bases; J trimming: 4 bases; junction bases outside the gene matches: 14. CDR1 SGHTA and CDR2 FQGNSA come from the germline V gene. The CDR3 DNA follows: TGTGCCAGCAGCGTAACAGGGGGCAGTATGTCCAGCTATGGCTACACCTTC. It encodes CASSVTGGSMSSYGYTF.

By its share, this clonotype is medium-sized (0.01 to 0.1%). CDR3 amino acids: CASSFYCSYEQYF. CDR3 DNA sequence: TGTGCCAGCAGCTTTTACTGCTCCTACGAGCAGTACTTC. The rearrangement uses TRBV7-7 and TRBJ2-7; D call uncertain. Trimming removed 3 bases from V and 0 bases from J, with 6 bases in between. The CDR3 runs to 13 residues. CDR1 SSHAT and CDR2 FNYEAQ come from the germline V gene (reference sequence).

A note on this clonotype: Possible read error: a much larger clone is one base away. Because it lacks the conserved phenylalanine or tryptophan at the end, this CDR3 is likely a read error. The genes are TRBV28 and TRBJ2-7; TRBD1 matches 9 bases. The CDR3 has 15 residues. V lost 6 bases to trimming and J lost 5 bases; unmatched junction nucleotides: 11. Germline CDR1 is MDHEN and CDR2 is SYDVKM. This CDR3 is CASRPTRDRVHEQYL. In DNA form, the CDR3 reads TGTGCCAGCAGGCCGACCCGGGACAGGGTCCACGAGCAGTACCTC.

This clonotype is termed medium-sized. V is TRBV19 and J is TRBJ1-5; 7 bases map to TRBD1. After removal of 8 bases from V and 0 bases from J, the junction contained 10 bases not matched to a gene. The CDR3 totals 16 residues. Germline CDR1 and CDR2: LNHDA and SQIVND (reference sequence). The CDR3 DNA reads TGTGCCAGTGGAGGAGGGGGCAAACTTAGCAATCAGCCCCAGCATTTT. Translating it yields CASGGGGKLSNQPQHF.

By proportion, this clonotype is medium-sized. The chain combines TRBV2 with TRBJ1-2; 7 bases line up with TRBD1. Trimming took 4 bases from V and 8 from J; bases not matched to a gene: 13. The germline CDR1 and CDR2 sequences are SNHLY and FYNNEI. The CDR3 runs 15 residues. CDR3 protein: CASSAAVRQGNGYTF. The CDR3 region has the DNA TGTGCCAGCAGTGCCGCCGTTAGACAGGGAAACGGCTACACCTTC.

On this clonotype itself: This clone may be a read error of a much larger clone one base away. The chain couples TRBV12-3 or TRBV12-4 to TRBJ1-5; D uncertain. The length of the CDR3 is 13 residues. CDR3 in amino acids: CANSPEANRPQHF. DNA for the CDR3: TGTGCCAACAGTCCTGAGGCAAACCGGCCCCAGCATTTT.

The chain carries TRBV6-1 and TRBJ1-4; TRBD1 matches at 9 bases. CDR1 MNHNS and CDR2 SASEGT come from the germline V gene. The CDR3 consists of 16 residues. Trimming at V came to 6 bases and at J to 5 bases, leaving 10 bases not matched to a gene. Here the CDR3 reads CASRPGQGIENEKLFF. The DNA of the CDR3 is TGTGCCAGCAGACCCGGACAGGGGATAGAGAATGAAAAACTGTTTTTT.

In this sample, this clonotype turned up a few times. The V gene is TRBV9, the J gene TRBJ2-3; the D gene is possibly TRBD1 (5 bases). The CDR3 totals 15 residues. The germline V gene has CDR1 SGDLS and CDR2 YYNGEE. V was pared by 0 bases and J by 2 bases, with 10 bases between. The CDR3: CASSVEGVVTDTQYF. The CDR3 DNA reads as TGTGCCAGCAGCGTAGAAGGGGTTGTCACAGATACGCAGTATTTT. Full variable domain (remainder filled in from reference TRBV9 and TRBJ2-3): DSGVTQTPKHLITATGQRVTLRCSPRSGDLSVYWYQQSLDQGLQFLIQYYNGEERAKGNILERFSAQQFPDLHSELNLSSLELGDSALYFCASSVEGVVTDTQYFGPGTRLTVL.

The rearrangement links TRBV6-1 to TRBJ2-7; 10 bases align to TRBD1. Germline assignment: CDR1 MNHNS and CDR2 SASEGT. The length of the CDR3 is 14 residues. V dropped 7 bases and J dropped 4; count of bases not matched to a gene: 7. The CDR3 nucleotides are TGTGCCAGCACTACGACAGGGGGCGGTTACGAGCAGTACTTC. Protein sequence: CASTTTGGGYEQYF.

The table lists this clonotype with a few counts. This chain uses TRBV2 with TRBJ1-5, with 9 bases identical to TRBD1. Germline CDR1 SNHLY, CDR2 FYNNEI. V lost 6 bases to trimming and J lost 7 bases; unmatched junction nucleotides: 4. CDR3 length equals 13 residues. This chain's CDR3 is CASSRDRDQPQHF. In nucleotides, the CDR3 is TGTGCCAGCAGCCGGGACAGGGACCAGCCCCAGCATTTT.

The chain couples TRBV6-2 or TRBV6-3 to TRBJ2-7, with a possible D match to TRBD1 (6 bases). Trimming pared 4 bases from V and 3 bases from J, leaving 10 bases between. There are 13 residues in the CDR3. CDR1 is MNHEY, CDR2 SVGEGT, per germline. CDR3 sequence: CASSFGQYYEQYF. CDR3 in DNA: TGTGCCAGCAGTTTCGGACAGTACTACGAGCAGTACTTC.

This clonotype is medium-sized in the sample. The V and J genes are TRBV7-2 and TRBJ2-1, with D possibly being TRBD2 (5 bases). CDR3 length: 11 residues. V was cut by 2 bases and J by 10 bases, with 6 bases left in between. The germline CDR1 and CDR2 sequences are SGHTA and FQGNSA. CDR3 bases: TGTGCCAGCAGCTTACGGAGGGAGCAGTTCTTC. Its protein is CASSLRREQFF.

This clonotype is medium-sized within its sample. The gene calls are TRBV4-2 and TRBJ1-3, with TRBD1 as a possible D gene (5 bases). Germline assignment: CDR1 LGHNA and CDR2 YNFKEQ. Trimming cost V 1 base and J 0 bases, with 10 bases left between them. The CDR3 runs to 16 residues. The CDR3, as DNA: TGTGCCAGCAGCCAAGTAGGCAGGGACTCTGGAAACACCATATATTTT. As protein: CASSQVGRDSGNTIYF.

In this sample, this clonotype is medium-sized. The chain joins TRBV19 to TRBJ2-7; 7 nucleotides agree with TRBD1. Trimming cost V 3 bases and J 3 bases; bases outside gene matches: 8. Germline CDR1 is LNHDA and CDR2 is SQIVND (reference sequence). This CDR3 spans 15 amino acids. This CDR3 is CASSMAPGQNYEQYF. CDR3 nucleotide sequence: TGTGCCAGTAGTATGGCACCGGGACAGAACTACGAGCAGTACTTC. Combining the CDR3 with reference TRBV19 and TRBJ2-7 gives the whole variable domain DGGITQSPKYLFRKEGQNVTLSCEQNLNHDAMYWYRQDPGQGLRLIYYSQIVNDFQKGDIAEGYSVSREKKESFPLTVTSAQKNPTAFYLCASSMAPGQNYEQYFGPGTRLTVT.

As concerns this clonotype: A clone one base away is much larger, so this may be a read error. The chain carries TRBV28 and TRBJ2-3; D not certain. Germline lookup yields CDR1 MDHEN and CDR2 SYDVKM. This CDR3 has 14 residues. The CDR3 DNA is TGTGCCAGCAGTTTCGTTTCAGGCACAGATACGAAGTATTTT. It is translated as CASSFVSGTDTKYF.

This clonotype is medium-sized in the sample. The J gene is TRBJ1-1, the V gene TRBV6-6, with D perhaps TRBD1 (5 bases). V gave up 2 bases and J gave up 1 base, with 26 bases separating them. Germline CDR1 reads MNHNY; CDR2 reads SVGAGI (reference sequence). The CDR3 is 20 amino acids. CDR3 protein: CASSYRFFGRQGQGNTEAFF. Here the CDR3 DNA reads TGTGCCAGCAGTTACCGATTCTTTGGTAGGCAGGGTCAGGGGAACACTGAAGCTTTCTTT.

The rearrangement links TRBV20-1 to TRBJ2-7, with D perhaps matching TRBD1 or TRBD2 (6 bases each). The V gene lost 0 bases and the J gene lost 2 bases, with 11 bases spanning the gap. The germline V gene has CDR1 DFQATT and CDR2 SNEGSKA (reference sequence). The CDR3 is 14 residues long. CDR3 nucleotide sequence: TGCAGTGCTAGAGATCGTGGGGGGCCCTACGAGCAGTACTTC. Translation: CSARDRGGPYEQYF.